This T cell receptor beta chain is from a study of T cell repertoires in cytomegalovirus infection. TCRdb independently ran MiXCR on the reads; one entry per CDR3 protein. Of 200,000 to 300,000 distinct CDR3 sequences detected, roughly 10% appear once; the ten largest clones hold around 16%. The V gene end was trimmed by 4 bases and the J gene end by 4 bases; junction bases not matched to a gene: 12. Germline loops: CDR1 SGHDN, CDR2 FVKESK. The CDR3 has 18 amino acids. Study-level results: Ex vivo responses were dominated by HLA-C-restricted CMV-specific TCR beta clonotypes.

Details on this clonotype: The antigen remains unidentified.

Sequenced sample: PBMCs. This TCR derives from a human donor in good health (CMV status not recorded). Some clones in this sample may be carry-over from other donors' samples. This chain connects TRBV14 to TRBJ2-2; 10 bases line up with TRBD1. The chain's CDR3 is CASSLHPRGTGATGELFF. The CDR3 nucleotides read TGTGCCAGCAGCCTTCACCCAAGGGGGACAGGGGCCACCGGGGAGCTGTTTTTT.